These 18 T cell receptor beta chains were all obtained from the same sample, sequenced in a study of early T cells in non-severe SARS-CoV-2 infection. MiXCR, applied by TCRdb to the 5' RACE reads, yields one record per CDR3 protein. The repertoire holds approximately 75,000 distinct CDR3 sequences, around 15% seen once, with 3% to 4.5% in the top ten. This material consisted of whole blood, taken at baseline. These receptor sequences come from an adult who was a healthcare worker with PCR-confirmed SARS-CoV-2 infection or an uninfected control (not recorded which).

This clonotype was detected a few times. The gene calls are TRBV7-8 and TRBJ1-1, with D hard to call. In germline, CDR1 is SGHVS, CDR2 FQNEAQ. Trimming pared 2 bases from V and 1 base from J, leaving 8 bases between. The CDR3 is 14 residues long. CDR3 residues: CASSLKNGNTEAFF. DNA for the CDR3: TGTGCCAGCAGCTTAAAAAACGGGAACACTGAAGCTTTCTTT.

This clonotype occurred a few times. The chain carries TRBV28 and TRBJ1-6; tentatively, D is TRBD1 (5 bases). CDR1 is MDHEN, CDR2 SYDVKM, per germline. Trimming left V 7 bases short and J 8 bases short, with 12 bases between. This CDR3 contains 13 residues. The DNA for the CDR3 is TGTGCCAGCACCGGCAGGGTTGATTCACCCCTCCACTTT. It encodes CASTGRVDSPLHF.

This clonotype is medium-sized by share. The chain uses TRBV12-3 or TRBV12-4 and TRBJ1-5; the D gene is possibly TRBD1 (5 bases). The CDR3 has 15 amino acids. Trimming stripped 7 bases from V and 2 bases from J, with 15 bases between. The CDR3 DNA reads as TGTGCCAGCAAATCCGGGGACCCCGGCAATCAGCCCCAGCATTTT. Its translation: CASKSGDPGNQPQHF.

The chain joins TRBV5-1 to TRBJ2-5, with a tentative D call TRBD1 (5 bases). This CDR3 spans 13 amino acids. In germline, CDR1 is SGHRS, CDR2 YFSETQ. Trimming stripped 4 bases from V and 2 bases from J, with 9 bases between. The CDR3 coding sequence is TGCGCCAGCAGCCCACGGACACAAGAGACCCAGTACTTC. It is translated as CASSPRTQETQYF.

This clonotype was counted only a few times. The chain employs TRBV11-2 and TRBJ2-3, with 11 bases lining up with TRBD2. The CDR3 has 16 amino acids. Losses at the gene ends were 3 bases for V and 3 bases for J; bases not matched to a gene: 5. Germline assignment: CDR1 SGHAT and CDR2 FQNNGV. This chain's CDR3 is CASSFLAGGRTDTQYF. The DNA for the CDR3 is TGTGCCAGCAGCTTCCTAGCGGGAGGTCGTACAGATACGCAGTATTTT.

The V and J genes are TRBV5-1 and TRBJ2-3; TRBD1 or TRBD2 may be the D gene (5 bases each). Per the germline V gene, CDR1 is SGHRS and CDR2 is YFSETQ. The length of the CDR3 is 16 residues. V gave up 3 bases and J gave up 0 bases, with 14 bases separating them. CDR3 sequence (DNA): TGCGCCAGCAGCTCGACTATTGGGGCAAGCACAGATACGCAGTATTTT. It codes for CASSSTIGASTDTQYF.

This clonotype was found a few times. The chain joins TRBV10-3 to TRBJ2-7, with unresolved D. The CDR3 has 12 amino acids. The germline gives CDR1 ENHRY, CDR2 SYGVKD. V was cut by 2 bases and J by 4 bases, with 6 bases left in between. The CDR3 region is CAISEVEYEQYF. As DNA, the CDR3 is TGTGCCATCAGTGAGGTAGAATACGAGCAGTACTTC.

Ten or more counts support this clonotype. The chain combines TRBV29-1 with TRBJ2-7; TRBD2 agrees at 16 bases. The CDR3 sequence is 15 residues long. V was clipped by 4 bases and J by 3 bases; unmatched bases: 3. CDR1 and CDR2 from the germline V gene are SQVTM and ANQGSEA. The CDR3 sequence: CSVVGTSGRDYEQYF. CDR3 in DNA: TGCAGCGTTGTCGGGACTAGCGGGAGGGACTACGAGCAGTACTTC.

This clonotype was counted ten times or more. The chain recombines TRBV2 with TRBJ2-3; the match to TRBD2 covers 11 bases. The V gene end was trimmed by 8 bases and the J gene end by 6 bases; junction bases not matched to a gene: 10. The CDR3 spans 15 residues. CDR1 SNHLY and CDR2 FYNNEI come from the germline V gene. CDR3 sequence (DNA): TGTGCCAGCTCGACTAGCGGGATCCCGGGGGATACGCAGTATTTT. It is translated as CASSTSGIPGDTQYF. Complete variable domain (other parts from reference TRBV2 and TRBJ2-3): EPEVTQTPSHQVTQMGQEVILRCVPISNHLYFYWYRQILGQKVEFLVSFYNNEISEKSEIFDDQFSVERPDGSNFTLKIRSTKLEDSAMYFCASSTSGIPGDTQYFGPGTRLTVL.

CDR3 in amino acids: CASSRAGGPYEQYF. The CDR3 DNA reads TGTGCCAGCAGCCGCGCCGGGGGTCCCTACGAGCAGTACTTC. The gene calls are TRBV7-8 and TRBJ2-7; possibly TRBD2 for D (6 bases). Germline CDR1 is SGHVS and CDR2 is FQNEAQ. Trimming took off 5 bases at V and 2 bases at J, with 13 bases between the two ends. The length of the CDR3 is 14 residues. The full variable domain, rest sourced from reference TRBV7-8 and TRBJ2-7, is GAGVSQSPRYKVAKRGQDVALRCDPISGHVSLFWYQQALGQGPEFLTYFQNEAQLDKSGLPSDRFFAERPEGSVSTLKIQRTQQEDSAVYLCASSRAGGPYEQYFGPGTRLTVT.

The rearrangement joins TRBV30 to TRBJ2-1; TRBD2 aligns across 12 bases. The CDR3 length is 14 residues. Germline CDR1 is GTSNPN and CDR2 is SVGIG (reference sequence). The CDR3 is CAKRLAGVRNEQFF. The CDR3 DNA reads as TGTGCTAAAAGACTAGCGGGAGTGAGGAATGAGCAGTTCTTC.

This clonotype was counted a few times. This chain links TRBV5-4 with TRBJ2-1, with 11 bases fitting TRBD2. The CDR3 loop spans 14 amino acids. V shed 4 bases, J shed 6 bases, and the junction held 3 bases outside the gene matches. Per the germline V gene, CDR1 is SGHNT and CDR2 is YYREEE (reference sequence). The CDR3 DNA is TGTGCCAGCAGCCGTAGCGGGAGGGCCAATGAGCAGTTCTTC. As protein: CASSRSGRANEQFF.

The sample holds many counts of this clonotype. The rearrangement uses TRBV3-1 and TRBJ2-7; 14 bases match TRBD2. J gave up 6 bases and V 4 bases, and 2 bases lay outside the gene matches. Germline CDR1 and CDR2: LGHDT and YNNKEL (reference sequence). The CDR3 length is 14 residues. This chain's CDR3 is CASSLGLAGGEQYF. DNA for the CDR3: TGTGCCAGCAGCCTCGGACTAGCGGGAGGCGAGCAGTACTTC.

This clonotype was seen a handful of times. In DNA form, the CDR3 reads TGCAGCGTTGAACGGCCATCCGGGGTCGGCGGGGAGCTGTTTTTT. As protein: CSVERPSGVGGELFF. This chain joins TRBV29-1 and TRBJ2-2; maybe TRBD2 (5 bases). The V gene's germline CDR1 is SQVTM and CDR2 ANQGSEA. The CDR3 runs 15 residues. V lost 2 bases to trimming and J lost 7 bases, with 17 bases between them.

The chain is built from TRBV29-1 and TRBJ1-3; tentatively, D is TRBD1 (5 bases). The germline gives CDR1 SQVTM, CDR2 ANQGSEA. CDR3 size: 13 residues. Trimming shortened V by 6 bases and J by 2 bases, and 11 bases separated the two germline ends. CDR3 sequence reads: CSVQRGAGNTIYF. CDR3 bases: TGCAGCGTCCAGAGGGGCGCTGGAAACACCATATATTTT.

This clonotype came up a few times. The chain joins TRBV5-1 to TRBJ2-1, with 10 bases lining up with TRBD2. The CDR3 is 19 amino acids. The germline CDR1 and CDR2 sequences are SGHRS and YFSETQ. V lost 4 bases, J lost 8 bases, and 21 bases stayed unmatched. In DNA form, the CDR3 reads TGCGCCAGCAGCCCACCTGGGGCTAGCGGGAGTTTATTCACCGATGAGCAGTTCTTC. Protein: CASSPPGASGSLFTDEQFF.

The chain links TRBV30 to TRBJ2-1; D gene uncertain. Trimming pared 3 bases from V and 4 bases from J, leaving 4 bases between. Germline V gene data show CDR1 as GTSNPN and CDR2 as SVGIG (reference sequence). CDR3 length: 11 residues. CDR3 bases: TGTGCCTGGAGACCTTACAATGAGCAGTTCTTC. It encodes CAWRPYNEQFF.

The chain couples TRBV18 to TRBJ2-7, with D possibly matching TRBD1 (5 bases). With 6 bases removed from V and 6 bases from J, the gap between germline ends came to 12 bases. The germline gives CDR1 KGHSH, CDR2 LQKENI. The CDR3 is 12 amino acids. In DNA, the CDR3 is TGTGCCAGCTCGCCAGTCCAGGGCGAGCAGTACTTC. It is translated as CASSPVQGEQYF. The entire variable domain, with the rest obtained from reference TRBV18 and TRBJ2-7, is as follows: NAGVMQNPRHLVRRRGQEARLRCSPMKGHSHVYWYRQLPEEGLKFMVYLQKENIIDESGMPKERFSAEFPKEGPSILRIQQVVRGDSAAYFCASSPVQGEQYFGPGTRLTVT.